One TCR beta chain is described in this entry. Its matching antigen is unknown. This entry is derived from a study of T cell responses to AZD1222 COVID-19 vaccine. Study findings and constraints: With two AZD1222 doses given, Spike-specific TCR breadth and depth both rose. Clonal diversity was possibly underestimated, and white British individuals and females predominated among donors.

Sequenced by immunoSEQ multiplex PCR; TCRdb stores in-frame clones only, minus some. The sample lists around 150,000 clones; about 90% were seen once. The TCR comes from an adult in good health. Sequenced material: peripheral blood, taken on day 0 of AZD1222 vaccination.

CDR3 sequence reads: CASSLYRGSGNTIYF. CDR3 nucleotide sequence: TGTGCCAGCAGTCTTTACAGGGGCTCTGGAAACACCATATATTTT. V and J are TRBV27 and TRBJ1-3; 7 positions agree with TRBD1. The germline V gene has CDR1 MNHEY and CDR2 SMNVEV (reference sequence). The junction had 4 bases not matched to a gene; V was cut back by 5 bases and J by 0 bases. This CDR3 has 15 residues.